This is a list of T cell receptor beta chains from one sample in a study of blood T cell repertoires in COVID-19. Sequenced by immunoSEQ multiplex PCR; TCRdb stores in-frame clones only, minus some. The sample lists about 110,000 clones; 75% to 85% were seen once. Sample: peripheral blood. The receptors were sampled from a woman aged 70-85 years with acute or convalescent COVID-19. CDR3s include the opening cysteine and the closing phenylalanine or tryptophan.

v_call cdr3_aa
TRBV3-1/TRBV3-2 CASSLLAAGARDTEAFF
TRBV18 CASSPPARRVRGTGELFF
TRBV3-1/TRBV3-2 CASSQVTTGGGYTF
TRBV5-4 CASSLRLAGASTDTQYF
TRBV3-1/TRBV3-2 CASSQEGGIGSPLHF
TRBV5-1 CASSLGPGQGFGVEAFF
TRBV7-2 CASSSLATEQFF
TRBV6-5 CASSYEGGGTEAFF
TRBV5-4 CASSLVTGQYGYTF
TRBV10-3 CAISRERDQPQHF
TRBV7-9 CASAGTGIMIAFF
TRBV4-2 CASSLFSGSADTQYF
TRBV19 CASSMGRAGAFF
TRBV4-3 CASSQDPAGGTYEQYF
TRBV7-2 CASSLIAVNTGELFF
TRBV7-6 CASSNRNSPLHF
TRBV6-5 CASSYAGSYEQYF
TRBV6-2/TRBV6-3 CASSALGGNTEAFF
TRBV29-1 CSATESYNEQFF
TRBV7-9 CASSPSGGRGYGYTF
TRBV6-6 CASRPTGGVQYEQYF
TRBV28 CASVGQGYEETQYF
TRBV6-2/TRBV6-3 CASSRQGRGYTF
TRBV6-2/TRBV6-3 CASSWRSNQPQHF
TRBV6-5 CASSSYTGSNSPLHF
TRBV10-3 CAIPGTGGDSYGYTF
TRBV9 CASSVKPGADYYEQYF